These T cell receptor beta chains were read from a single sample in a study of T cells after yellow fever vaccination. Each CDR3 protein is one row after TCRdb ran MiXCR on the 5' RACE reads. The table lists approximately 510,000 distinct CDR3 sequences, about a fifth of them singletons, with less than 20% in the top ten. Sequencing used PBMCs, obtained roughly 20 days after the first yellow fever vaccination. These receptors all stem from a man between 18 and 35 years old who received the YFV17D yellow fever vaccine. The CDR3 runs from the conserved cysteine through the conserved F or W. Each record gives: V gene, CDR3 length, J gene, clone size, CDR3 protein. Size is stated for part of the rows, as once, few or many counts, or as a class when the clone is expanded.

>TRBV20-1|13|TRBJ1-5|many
CSAIGASNQPQHF
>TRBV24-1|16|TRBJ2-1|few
CATSRAWDSNYNEQFF
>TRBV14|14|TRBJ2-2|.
CASSQHWNTGELFF
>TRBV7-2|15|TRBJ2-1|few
CASSLGTGGARGQFF
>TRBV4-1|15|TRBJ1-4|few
CASSQDQGVNEKLFF
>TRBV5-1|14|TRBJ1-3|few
CASSPDNYGNTIYF
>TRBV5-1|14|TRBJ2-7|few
CASRPFAPSYEQYF
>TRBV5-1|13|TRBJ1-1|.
CASTPIPGSEAFF
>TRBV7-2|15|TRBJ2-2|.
CASSSGQIVTGELFF
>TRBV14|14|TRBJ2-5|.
CASRHSGAAETQYF
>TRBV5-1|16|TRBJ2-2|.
CASSLVSVANTGELFF
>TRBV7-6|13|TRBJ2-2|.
CAISPGDTGELFF
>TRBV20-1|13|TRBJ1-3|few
CSALGSSGNTIYF
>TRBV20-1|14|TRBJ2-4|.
CSASGPLAKNIQYF
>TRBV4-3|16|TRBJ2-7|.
CASSHNLAGGTYEQYF
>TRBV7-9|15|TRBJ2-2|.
CASSLAASNTGELFF
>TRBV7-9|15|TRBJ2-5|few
CASRQTGTTQETQYF
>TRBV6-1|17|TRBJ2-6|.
CASSPSPGFSGANVLTF
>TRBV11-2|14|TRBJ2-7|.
CASSLWGTGAEQYF
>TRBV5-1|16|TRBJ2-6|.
CASSLTGHSGANVLTF
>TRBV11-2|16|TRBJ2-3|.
CASSLEWAGQEDTQYF
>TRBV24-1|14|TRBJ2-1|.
CATSDYTGGNEQFF
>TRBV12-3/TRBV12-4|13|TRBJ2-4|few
CASSFGQGDIQYF
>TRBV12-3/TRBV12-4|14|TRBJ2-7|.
CASSLGRQRYEQYF
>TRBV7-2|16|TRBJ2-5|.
CASSLSLGTRWETQYF
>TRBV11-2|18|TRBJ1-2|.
CASSYAPNTVAAAYGYTF
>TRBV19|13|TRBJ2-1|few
CASSMQAYNEQFF
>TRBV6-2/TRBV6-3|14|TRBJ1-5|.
CASRGRTLNQPQHF
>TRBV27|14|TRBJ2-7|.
CASSSSGGHYEQYF
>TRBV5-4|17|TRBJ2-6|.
CASSKPGHSRGANVLTF
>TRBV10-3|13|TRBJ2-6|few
CAIGQPGANVLTF
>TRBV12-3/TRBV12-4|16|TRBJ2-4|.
CASSLNSGLAKNIQYF
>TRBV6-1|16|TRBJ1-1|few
CASSKNYPGIYTEAFF
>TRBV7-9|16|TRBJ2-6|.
CASSPDRGPGANVLTF
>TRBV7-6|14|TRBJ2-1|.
CASSPRQVHNEQFF